Listed below are T cell receptor beta chains from one sample, sequenced in a study of cytomegalovirus exposure and HLA in healthy donors. The data were produced by immunoSEQ multiplex PCR, yet TCRdb's version contains in-frame clones alone and is incomplete. The data show around 180,000 clones, roughly 82% seen once. The sample consisted of PBMCs. The receptor set was obtained from a young man in good health and CMV-seropositive. The CDR3 runs from the conserved cysteine through the conserved F or W. D genes are given only for firm matches. A clone size is listed for some rows: how often the clone was seen (once, few, many), or a class if it is expanded.

V gene	D gene	clone size	J gene	CDR3 protein	CDR3 DNA
TRBV30	TRBD1	.	TRBJ1-5	CAWSVRGRQPQHF	TGTGCCTGGAGTGTGAGGGGGCGTCAGCCCCAGCATTTT
TRBV5-6	.	.	TRBJ2-7	CASRPDKGYEQYF	TGTGCCAGCAGACCGGACAAGGGCTACGAGCAGTACTTC
TRBV29-1	TRBD2	.	TRBJ2-1	CSGSSGLYNEQFF	TGCAGCGGATCTAGCGGACTCTACAATGAGCAGTTCTTC
TRBV28	.	.	TRBJ1-2	CASSPPVFGYTF	TGTGCCAGCAGTCCCCCAGTGTTCGGCTACACCTTC
TRBV7-2	.	.	TRBJ2-7	CASSPAGTGPYEQYF	TGTGCCAGCAGCCCGGCCGGGACTGGACCCTACGAGCAGTACTTC
TRBV29-1	TRBD2	.	TRBJ2-1	CSSNLADNEQFF	TGCAGCTCAAACCTAGCGGACAATGAGCAGTTCTTC
TRBV28	.	few	TRBJ1-5	CASNSLQPQHF	TGTGCCAGCAACTCCCTTCAGCCCCAGCATTTT
TRBV7-2	.	few	TRBJ1-2	CASSSGPRYGYTF	TGTGCCAGCAGCTCTGGTCCCAGATATGGCTACACCTTC
TRBV28	.	.	TRBJ2-5	CASNTAWASQETQYF	TGTGCCAGCAACACCGCATGGGCGAGTCAAGAGACCCAGTACTTC
TRBV7-9	.	.	TRBJ1-2	CASSLESGAKDGYTF	TGTGCCAGCAGCTTAGAGAGCGGGGCGAAGGATGGCTACACCTTC
TRBV11-2	TRBD2	.	TRBJ2-5	CASSHLGRERTQYF	TGTGCCAGCAGCCACCTCGGGAGGGAAAGGACCCAGTACTTC
TRBV9	.	.	TRBJ1-2	CASSSYLGYTF	TGTGCCAGCAGCAGCTATCTCGGCTACACCTTC
TRBV13	.	.	TRBJ2-3	CASSSNSGVWDTQYF	TGTGCCAGCAGCTCAAACTCAGGGGTGTGGGATACGCAGTATTTT
TRBV7-8	TRBD1	.	TRBJ1-1	CASSLVRQGTEAFF	TGTGCCAGCAGCTTAGTAAGACAGGGAACTGAAGCTTTCTTT
TRBV6-6	.	.	TRBJ2-1	CASTLSAGSSYNEQFF	TGTGCCAGCACCCTCAGCGCCGGGAGCTCCTACAATGAGCAGTTCTTC
TRBV6-6	.	.	TRBJ1-1	CASLERVSAEAFF	TGTGCCAGCCTCGAGAGGGTAAGCGCTGAAGCTTTCTTT
TRBV27	.	.	TRBJ1-3	CASSWSRASGNTIYF	TGTGCCAGCAGCTGGAGCAGGGCCTCTGGAAACACCATATATTTT
TRBV4-1	TRBD2	once	TRBJ2-3	CASSQSRTSGTQYF	TGCGCCAGCAGCCAATCCAGGACTAGCGGGACACAGTATTTT
TRBV28	.	.	TRBJ1-1	CASTPPRGADTEAFF	TGTGCCAGCACCCCTCCCAGGGGAGCAGACACTGAAGCTTTCTTT
TRBV21-1	.	.	TRBJ1-2	CASSKAPGQGDGYGYTF	TGTGCCAGCAGCAAAGCCCCGGGACAGGGGGATGGCTATGGCTACACCTTC
TRBV2	TRBD1	.	TRBJ2-5	CASRFGSSGTGAETQYF	TGTGCCAGCAGGTTCGGATCCTCCGGGACAGGGGCAGAGACCCAGTACTTC
TRBV7-3	TRBD1	.	TRBJ2-2	CASSPRDSLLTGELFF	TGTGCCAGCAGCCCCCGGGACAGCCTATTAACCGGGGAGCTGTTTTTT